Below are 31 T cell receptor beta chains sequenced from a single sample in a study of blood T cells in healthy people across ages. Together with a sample-barcoded 5' primer, a J-beta primer mix was included in a second PCR lasting roughly 6 to 12 cycles. TCRdb re-called the 5' RACE reads through MiXCR, storing one row per CDR3 protein. In the table there are roughly 680,000 distinct CDR3 sequences, about 52% of which are singletons. Input material: blood. Receptor source: a woman aged 55-69 years in good health.

This chain joins TRBV6-2 or TRBV6-3 and TRBJ1-5; no definite D call. Trimming cost V 6 bases and J 0 bases, with 6 bases left between them. The germline V gene has CDR1 MNHEY and CDR2 SVGEGT. The CDR3 length is 13 residues. The CDR3 coding sequence is TGTGCCAGCAGATCCAGTAGCAATCAGCCCCAGCATTTT. It is translated as CASRSSSNQPQHF.

This clonotype was seen a few times. The chain couples TRBV30 to TRBJ1-5, with D perhaps matching TRBD1 (5 bases). V dropped 5 bases and J dropped 2 bases, with 7 bases sitting between them. Germline CDR1 and CDR2: GTSNPN and SVGIG (reference sequence). This CDR3 has 12 amino acids. This CDR3 reads CAWGTGNQPQHF. As DNA, the CDR3 is TGTGCCTGGGGGACCGGCAATCAGCCCCAGCATTTT.

The table lists this clonotype with a count of one. This may be a read error: a much more frequent sequence differs by one nucleotide. The gene calls are TRBV7-2 and TRBJ2-3; maybe TRBD1 (6 bases). CDR3 length: 14 residues. Germline V gives CDR1 SGHTA, CDR2 FQGNSA. The CDR3 loop is CASSFGQHTDTRYF. The CDR3 DNA sequence: TGTGCCAGCAGCTTTGGACAGCACACAGATACGCGGTATTTT.

V usage is TRBV20-1 and J usage is TRBJ1-4; no definite D call. V shed 5 bases and J shed 5 bases, with 12 bases lying between them. From germline, CDR1 is DFQATT and CDR2 SNEGSKA (reference sequence). This CDR3 has 13 amino acids. CDR3 in DNA: TGCAGTGCTCCTCCACCGGGGAATGAAAAACTGTTTTTT. Translating it yields CSAPPPGNEKLFF.

The chain uses TRBV2 and TRBJ2-1; no clear D. The ends were cut back, 4 bases at V and 5 bases at J, with 12 bases in the middle. The CDR3 is 14 amino acids. The germline V gene has CDR1 SNHLY and CDR2 FYNNEI. The CDR3 DNA is TGTGCCAGCAGTGGCCCCAGCGCCGACAATGAGCAGTTCTTC. Its protein is CASSGPSADNEQFF.

The CDR3 loop is CASSLVGTPARETQYF. The CDR3, as DNA: TGTGCCAGCAGCTTAGTGGGGACACCCGCACGTGAGACCCAGTACTTC. The chain joins TRBV7-2 to TRBJ2-5, with D perhaps matching TRBD1 (6 bases). Germline V gives CDR1 SGHTA, CDR2 FQGNSA. The CDR3 contains 16 residues. V lost 1 base and J 5 bases, leaving 17 bases between the germline ends.

V usage is TRBV2 and J usage is TRBJ2-2; D may correspond to TRBD1 or TRBD2 (6 bases each). The germline V gene encodes CDR1 SNHLY and CDR2 FYNNEI. Trimming took off 7 bases at V and 5 bases at J, with 20 bases between the two ends. The CDR3 loop spans 16 amino acids. The CDR3 loop reads CASKPGTPRGTGELFF. CDR3 sequence (DNA): TGTGCCAGCAAACCCGGGACACCCCGGGGGACCGGGGAGCTGTTTTTT.

The chain employs TRBV20-1 and TRBJ2-7, with TRBD2 as a possible D gene (5 bases). Trimming stripped 5 bases from V and 0 bases from J, with 11 bases between. The CDR3 covers 13 residues. From germline, CDR1 is DFQATT and CDR2 SNEGSKA (reference sequence). In DNA, the CDR3 is TGCAGTGCTGGGAGTGGGAGCTCCTACGAGCAGTACTTC. Translation: CSAGSGSSYEQYF.

The chain couples TRBV28 to TRBJ1-6; D is unclear. V dropped 6 bases and J dropped 5 bases, with 11 bases sitting between them. Germline V gives CDR1 MDHEN, CDR2 SYDVKM. The CDR3 length is 14 residues. In nucleotides, the CDR3 is TGTGCCAGCAGGGCCGCTAGTGATAATTCACCCCTCCACTTT. Its protein product is CASRAASDNSPLHF.

This clonotype turned up a few times. This chain connects TRBV27 to TRBJ2-7; 10 bases are a match to TRBD1. The CDR3 has 15 residues. The trim removed 1 base at V and 2 bases at J, leaving 2 bases unmatched. Germline CDR1 and CDR2: MNHEY and SMNVEV (reference sequence). CDR3 in DNA: TGTGCCAGCAGTTTATGGGGGACAGGGGCCTACGAGCAGTACTTC. Protein sequence: CASSLWGTGAYEQYF.

The chain joins TRBV20-1 to TRBJ2-1, with 7 positions matching TRBD2. Germline CDR1 is DFQATT and CDR2 is SNEGSKA (reference sequence). The CDR3 extends over 15 amino acids. The trim removed 5 bases at V and 2 bases at J, leaving 9 bases unmatched. The CDR3 here is CSAFERGDPYNEQFF. In nucleotides, the CDR3 is TGCAGTGCTTTCGAACGGGGGGACCCCTACAATGAGCAGTTCTTC.

The rearrangement links TRBV7-2 to TRBJ2-4; the D gene could be TRBD1 or TRBD2 (5 bases each). V lost 5 bases and J lost 3, with 14 bases in between. The CDR3 is made up of 15 amino acids. CDR1 and CDR2 from the germline V gene are SGHTA and FQGNSA. CDR3 sequence reads: CASSPPGPIKNIQYF. In DNA, the CDR3 is TGTGCCAGCAGCCCACCGGGACCGATCAAAAACATTCAGTACTTC.

This clonotype was seen only a few times. The chain employs TRBV11-3 and TRBJ1-1, with a possible D match to TRBD1 (5 bases). The V gene's germline CDR1 is SGHNT and CDR2 YENEEA. The CDR3 totals 13 residues. V gave up 6 bases and J gave up 5 bases, with 13 bases separating them. The CDR3: CASSGTVRTEAFF. The CDR3 DNA is TGTGCCAGCAGTGGGACCGTGAGGACTGAAGCTTTCTTT.

The chain has TRBV27 and TRBJ2-7; 7 bases agree with TRBD1. The CDR3 loop spans 15 amino acids. Unmatched junction bases numbered 10, after V lost 5 bases and J lost 3 bases. Germline CDR1 reads MNHEY; CDR2 reads SMNVEV (reference sequence). The CDR3 DNA reads TGTGCCAGCAGTCCGATGGACAGGTTCGGCTACGAGCAGTACTTC. This codes for CASSPMDRFGYEQYF.

This clonotype has more than one count but fewer than ten. This chain links TRBV14 with TRBJ2-1, with a tentative D call TRBD2 (6 bases). The germline gives CDR1 SGHDN, CDR2 FVKESK. This CDR3 is 13 amino acids long. Trimming took off 4 bases at V and 8 bases at J, with 12 bases between the two ends. The CDR3 here is CASSRDFIDEQFF. CDR3 bases: TGTGCCAGCAGCCGGGACTTCATCGATGAGCAGTTCTTC.

This chain links TRBV2 with TRBJ2-5, with D possibly matching TRBD2 (5 bases). The germline V gene encodes CDR1 SNHLY and CDR2 FYNNEI. The germline V and J ends were trimmed by 4 bases and 5 bases, with 11 bases remaining between them. CDR3 length: 13 amino acids. CDR3 region: CASSGRIFETQYF. The CDR3 bases are TGTGCCAGCAGTGGGAGGATCTTCGAGACCCAGTACTTC. Variable domain in full (rest from reference TRBV2 and TRBJ2-5): EPEVTQTPSHQVTQMGQEVILRCVPISNHLYFYWYRQILGQKVEFLVSFYNNEISEKSEIFDDQFSVERPDGSNFTLKIRSTKLEDSAMYFCASSGRIFETQYFGPGTRLLVL.

This sequence joins TRBV3-1 and TRBJ2-7; 13 bases map to TRBD2. V shed 4 bases, J shed 3 bases, and the junction held 9 bases outside the gene matches. The CDR3 is made up of 17 amino acids. Germline CDR1 and CDR2: LGHDT and YNNKEL (reference sequence). DNA for the CDR3: TGTGCCAGCAGCCCCAGGACTAGCGGGAGCCTTAACTACGAGCAGTACTTC. Translation: CASSPRTSGSLNYEQYF.

The chain combines TRBV24-1 with TRBJ1-5; D may be TRBD1 (5 bases). The ends were cut back, 10 bases at V and 8 bases at J, with 20 bases in the middle. Germline V gene sequence: CDR1 KGHDR, CDR2 SFDVKD. The CDR3 extends over 14 amino acids. The CDR3 nucleotides read TGTGCCACTCGGGCGGGGGGATTTAACGAGCCCCAGCATTTT. Translating gives CATRAGGFNEPQHF.

This clonotype has just a few counts. This CDR3 reads CATSSRQPFQETQYF. The DNA of the CDR3 is TGTGCCACCAGCTCCCGACAGCCTTTCCAAGAGACCCAGTACTTC. This sequence joins TRBV15 and TRBJ2-5; D may be TRBD1 (5 bases). This CDR3 has 15 residues. Germline V lookup: CDR1 LNHNV, CDR2 YYDKDF (reference sequence). V was pared by 5 bases and J by 1 base, with 14 bases between.

This clonotype was observed a few times. The chain recombines TRBV7-9 with TRBJ1-2; D possibly corresponds to TRBD1 (6 bases). Trimming took off 5 bases at V and 5 bases at J, with 9 bases between the two ends. The CDR3 runs 12 residues. Germline-derived CDR1 and CDR2 are SEHNR and FQNEAQ (reference sequence). CDR3 amino acids: CASSPGEYGYTF. The CDR3 nucleotides are TGTGCCAGCAGCCCAGGGGAGTATGGCTACACCTTC.

The rearrangement links TRBV7-8 to TRBJ1-2; the match to TRBD1 covers 7 bases. Trimming took 4 bases from V and 4 from J; bases not matched to a gene: 3. Germline V gives CDR1 SGHVS, CDR2 FQNEAQ. The CDR3 contains 13 residues. The CDR3, as DNA: TGTGCCAGCAGCTCGACAGGGACCTATGGCTACACCTTC. As protein: CASSSTGTYGYTF.

About this clonotype itself: This may be a read error: a much more frequent sequence differs by one nucleotide. The chain couples TRBV6-5 to TRBJ2-3; D might be TRBD1 (5 bases). The CDR3 totals 11 residues. Trimming pared 1 base from V and 13 bases from J, leaving 9 bases between. Germline values: CDR1 MNHEY, CDR2 SVGAGI. The CDR3 is CASSYWGREYF. The DNA for the CDR3 is TGTGCCAGCAGTTACTGGGGCCGCGAGTATTTT.

This clonotype turned up a few times. This sequence joins TRBV4-2 and TRBJ2-1; D gene ambiguous. The CDR3 extends over 12 amino acids. Trimming removed 1 base at V and 9 bases at J, with 7 bases between. The germline V gene encodes CDR1 LGHNA and CDR2 YNFKEQ. Here the CDR3 reads CASSQAIGEQFF. The CDR3 coding sequence is TGTGCCAGCAGCCAAGCTATAGGTGAGCAGTTCTTC.

This clonotype was counted between two and nine times. This chain uses TRBV2 with TRBJ2-7; D unclear. The CDR3 contains 14 residues. Germline values: CDR1 SNHLY, CDR2 FYNNEI. V dropped 4 bases and J dropped 4 bases, with 14 bases sitting between them. CDR3 in amino acids: CASSVPVGSYEQYF. In DNA, the CDR3 is TGTGCCAGCAGTGTACCAGTGGGGTCTTACGAGCAGTACTTC.

To note about this clonotype: One end of the junction fails to match germline, which may point to a read error. V usage is TRBV6-1 and J usage is TRBJ2-3, with 11 bases identical to TRBD2. CDR1 MNHNS and CDR2 SASEGT come from the germline V gene. This CDR3 contains 17 residues. The CDR3 nucleotides read TGTGCCGGCAGCTCGCCCCCCGGGACTAGCGGCCCAGATACGCAGTATTTT. Translated: CAGSSPPGTSGPDTQYF.

The rearrangement joins TRBV7-2 to TRBJ2-1, with TRBD1 identical over 10 bases. The CDR3 has 15 residues. The V segment lost 2 bases and the J segment 6 bases; nucleotides outside the gene matches: 4. CDR1 is SGHTA, CDR2 FQGNSA, per germline. The CDR3 DNA is TGTGCCAGCAGCTTATGGGACAGGGGTGGCAATGAGCAGTTCTTC. This encodes CASSLWDRGGNEQFF.

The chain has TRBV5-1 and TRBJ2-7; D gene uncertain. The CDR3 runs to 14 residues. V shed 3 bases and J shed 6 bases, with 16 bases lying between them. Looked up from germline, CDR1 is SGHRS and CDR2 is YFSETQ. The CDR3 loop is CASSSRGGSGEQYF. The CDR3, as DNA: TGCGCCAGCAGCTCTCGTGGTGGGTCAGGCGAGCAGTACTTC. The complete variable domain, with remaining parts taken from reference TRBV5-1 and TRBJ2-7, reads KAGVTQTPRYLIKTRGQQVTLSCSPISGHRSVSWYQQTPGQGLQFLFEYFSETQRNKGNFPGRFSGRQFSNSRSEMNVSTLELGDSALYLCASSSRGGSGEQYFGPGTRLTVT.

This clonotype was counted a few times. The rearrangement uses TRBV2 and TRBJ2-1, with a weak D call TRBD2 (6 bases). The CDR3 is 12 amino acids. V lost 5 bases and J lost 10, with 12 bases in between. CDR1 is SNHLY and CDR2 is FYNNEI in the germline V gene. The CDR3 protein is CASSQDYSEQFF. Written as DNA, the CDR3 is TGTGCCAGCAGTCAGGACTATTCCGAGCAGTTCTTC.

The chain couples TRBV7-2 to TRBJ2-4; unclear D gene. Trimming stripped 2 bases from V and 0 bases from J, with 17 bases between. This CDR3 is 18 amino acids long. CDR1 and CDR2 from the germline V gene are SGHTA and FQGNSA. The CDR3 sequence is CASSLLPPSTVAKNIQYF. The CDR3 nucleotides read TGTGCCAGCAGCTTATTGCCCCCATCGACCGTAGCCAAAAACATTCAGTACTTC.

This clonotype turned up a few times. J is TRBJ2-6 and V is TRBV5-6; D remains unclear. The CDR3 consists of 15 residues. V shed 7 bases and J shed 1 base, with 12 bases lying between them. CDR1 and CDR2 (germline): SGHDT, YYEEEE. CDR3 nucleotide sequence: TGTGCCAGCTATCCCCGGAGTTCTGGGGCCAACGTCCTGACTTTC. This codes for CASYPRSSGANVLTF.

The chain recombines TRBV7-2 with TRBJ2-7; 10 positions match TRBD2. V dropped 1 base and J dropped 4; count of bases not matched to a gene: 7. Per the germline V gene, CDR1 is SGHTA and CDR2 is FQGNSA. This CDR3 is 16 amino acids long. Written as DNA, the CDR3 is TGTGCCAGCAGCTTAGGAGCGGGAGGGGATCAGTACGAGCAGTACTTC. It yields the protein CASSLGAGGDQYEQYF.